The 19 T cell receptor beta chains listed next were all sequenced from one sample in a study of CD8 T cells in ankylosing spondylitis. TCRdb analysed the 5' RACE reads with MiXCR anew, one entry per CDR3 protein. The data hold about 96,000 distinct CDR3 sequences, with 8.8% observed a single time. Input material: blood, either unsorted or a sorted T cell fraction (not recorded which). The receptors shown here come from a male donor with ankylosing spondylitis or in good health (not recorded which).

The V call is TRBV7-6, the J call TRBJ1-2; the match to TRBD1 covers 9 bases. The CDR3 runs to 14 residues. CDR1 is SGHVS, CDR2 FNYEAQ, per germline. J lost 5 bases, V lost 4 bases, and 5 bases had no gene match. The CDR3 nucleotides are TGTGCCAGCAGCTCGGACAGGGGCCGTTATGGCTACACCTTC. This gives the protein CASSSDRGRYGYTF.

The CDR3 is CATAIAGGSYEQYF. CDR3 nucleotides: TGTGCCACCGCAATAGCGGGGGGATCCTACGAGCAGTACTTC. The chain employs TRBV27 and TRBJ2-7, with TRBD2 identical over 10 bases. The junction had 7 bases not matched to a gene; V was cut back by 10 bases and J by 1 base. The CDR3 consists of 14 residues. Germline V lookup: CDR1 MNHEY, CDR2 SMNVEV (reference sequence).

This chain links TRBV2 with TRBJ2-4; 11 bases map to TRBD1. Germline loops: CDR1 SNHLY, CDR2 FYNNEI. V was clipped by 6 bases and J by 8 bases; unmatched bases: 6. The CDR3 consists of 14 residues. The CDR3 DNA follows: TGTGCCAGCAGGATCCGGGACAGGGGGGACATTCAGTACTTC. Its translation is CASRIRDRGDIQYF.

This clonotype occurred many times. The chain recombines TRBV7-9 with TRBJ1-1; 9 bases align to TRBD1. CDR1 and CDR2 from the germline V gene are SEHNR and FQNEAQ (reference sequence). J gave up 5 bases and V 4 bases, and 8 bases lay outside the gene matches. This CDR3 is 15 amino acids long. In DNA, the CDR3 is TGTGCCAGCAGCTCGGTAGGGACAGGGCAAACTGAAGCTTTCTTT. Translated: CASSSVGTGQTEAFF.

This clonotype was seen repeatedly, ten times or more. The V gene is TRBV6-1, the J gene TRBJ2-7; D is perhaps TRBD2 (5 bases). Trimming pared 5 bases from V and 3 bases from J, leaving 11 bases between. Per the germline V gene, CDR1 is MNHNS and CDR2 is SASEGT. The CDR3 is 13 amino acids. The CDR3 DNA follows: TGTGCCAGCAGTCCCGGACTGATCTACGAGCAGTACTTC. Protein: CASSPGLIYEQYF.

This clonotype has a count of ten or more. This chain joins TRBV4-2 and TRBJ1-3; D is undetermined. Germline-derived CDR1 and CDR2 are LGHNA and YNFKEQ. Trimming stripped 0 bases from V and 1 base from J, with 7 bases between. This CDR3 contains 15 residues. The CDR3 coding sequence is TGTGCCAGCAGCCAAGAGGGGTTATCTGGAAACACCATATATTTT. Amino acid sequence: CASSQEGLSGNTIYF.

This clonotype was observed many times. The chain recombines TRBV15 with TRBJ1-1; D uncertain. The CDR3 loop spans 14 amino acids. The germline gives CDR1 LNHNV, CDR2 YYDKDF (reference sequence). V was shortened by 8 bases and J by 5 bases, with 18 bases between the two germline ends. CDR3 DNA sequence: TGTGCCACCTCCCCGGGAAGACCGGTGACTGAAGCTTTCTTT. Translating it yields CATSPGRPVTEAFF. Complete variable domain (other parts from reference TRBV15 and TRBJ1-1): DAMVIQNPRYQVTQFGKPVTLSCSQTLNHNVMYWYQQKSSQAPKLLFHYYDKDFNNEADTPDNFQSRRPNTSFCFLDIRSPGLGDTAMYLCATSPGRPVTEAFFGQGTRLTVV.

The table lists this clonotype with many counts. V and J are TRBV18 and TRBJ2-1; weak D call: TRBD2 (6 bases). The CDR3 is 15 amino acids. Per the germline V gene, CDR1 is KGHSH and CDR2 is LQKENI. V lost 5 bases and J lost 2, with 13 bases in between. The CDR3 loop is CASSSDYRTYNEQFF. In DNA, the CDR3 is TGTGCCAGCTCATCGGACTACCGTACCTACAATGAGCAGTTCTTC.

Many counts were recorded for this clonotype. V gene TRBV11-2 combines with J gene TRBJ2-7; 10 bases are a match to TRBD1. The CDR3 is 16 residues long. V dropped 5 bases and J dropped 2; count of bases not matched to a gene: 9. Germline CDR1 SGHAT, CDR2 FQNNGV. CDR3 DNA sequence: TGTGCCAGCAGCACCCCTCACGACAGGGGGCCCTACGAGCAGTACTTC. Protein: CASSTPHDRGPYEQYF.

This clonotype was detected ten times or more. The CDR3 here is CASSLFGGRANYGYTF. CDR3 nucleotide sequence: TGTGCCAGCAGTTTATTTGGCGGCAGGGCGAATTATGGCTACACCTTC. The chain recombines TRBV27 with TRBJ1-2; a possible D gene is TRBD1 (5 bases). The CDR3 has 16 residues. Germline CDR1 and CDR2: MNHEY and SMNVEV (reference sequence). The ends were cut back, 1 base at V and 5 bases at J, with 17 bases in the middle.

In this sample, this clonotype turned up many times. The CDR3 region has the DNA TGTGCCAGCAGTTTTATCGATGAGCAGTTCTTC. It yields the protein CASSFIDEQFF. The chain links TRBV28 to TRBJ2-1; D is unclear. This CDR3 has 11 residues. Germline values: CDR1 MDHEN, CDR2 SYDVKM. V dropped 3 bases and J dropped 8 bases, with 5 bases sitting between them.

Ten or more counts support this clonotype. The V gene is TRBV5-1, the J gene TRBJ1-1; a possible D gene is TRBD1 (5 bases). CDR3 length equals 13 residues. The germline CDR1 and CDR2 sequences are SGHRS and YFSETQ. Trimming removed 3 bases from V and 6 bases from J, with 12 bases in between. CDR3 protein: CASSSRGGAEAFF. DNA for the CDR3: TGCGCCAGCAGCTCGAGGGGAGGGGCTGAAGCTTTCTTT.

This clonotype was counted only a few times. J is TRBJ1-2 and V is TRBV6-5; TRBD1 is a possible D gene (5 bases). V lost 5 bases to trimming and J lost 1 base, with 11 bases between them. The CDR3 sequence is 14 residues long. Germline lookup yields CDR1 MNHEY and CDR2 SVGAGI. CDR3 amino acids: CASSNQGSNYGYTF. The DNA of the CDR3 is TGTGCCAGCAGTAACCAGGGCAGTAACTATGGCTACACCTTC.

This chain joins TRBV7-2 and TRBJ2-3; 8 bases fit TRBD2. Germline V lookup: CDR1 SGHTA, CDR2 FQGNSA. Unmatched junction bases numbered 7, after V lost 2 bases and J lost 3 bases. CDR3 length equals 16 residues. CDR3 residues: CASSLRTGGQTDTQYF. As DNA, the CDR3 is TGTGCCAGCAGCTTAAGGACGGGGGGGCAAACAGATACGCAGTATTTT.

To note about this clonotype: A read error is possible here, since a much larger clone lies one base away. V is TRBV18 and J is TRBJ1-2, with 7 bases identical to TRBD1. V lost 3 bases and J lost 10; bases outside the gene matches: 5. This CDR3 region has 12 residues. From germline, CDR1 is KGHSH and CDR2 LQKENI. The CDR3 nucleotides are TGTGCCAGCTCACCCGACAGGGATGACTACACCTTC. Translation: CASSPDRDDYTF.

There are many counts of this clonotype. The genes are TRBV24-1 and TRBJ2-3, with TRBD1 matching over 8 bases. CDR1 KGHDR and CDR2 SFDVKD come from the germline V gene. With 7 bases clipped from V and 6 bases from J, the junction kept 8 bases outside the gene matches. The CDR3 contains 14 residues. CDR3 DNA: TGTGCCACCAGCGGACAGGGAGTCTCGGATACGCAGTATTTT. The encoded protein is CATSGQGVSDTQYF.

The chain couples TRBV29-1 to TRBJ1-3; no clear D. Germline CDR1 and CDR2: SQVTM and ANQGSEA. This CDR3 spans 15 amino acids. Trimming removed 4 bases from V and 3 bases from J, with 16 bases in between. The CDR3 DNA follows: TGCAGCGTTGGGGAACCGGATATTGGTGGAAACACCATATATTTT. It is translated as CSVGEPDIGGNTIYF.

This clonotype was observed a handful of times. This chain links TRBV7-9 with TRBJ2-1; D is unresolved. Germline loops: CDR1 SEHNR, CDR2 FQNEAQ (reference sequence). The CDR3 runs to 13 residues. Trimming left V 4 bases short and J 3 bases short, with 7 bases between. The CDR3 reads CASSSQDYNEQFF. CDR3 bases: TGTGCCAGCAGCTCCCAGGACTACAATGAGCAGTTCTTC.

This clonotype was seen many times. This rearrangement joins TRBV30 to TRBJ2-7, with D hard to call. From germline, CDR1 is GTSNPN and CDR2 SVGIG (reference sequence). The CDR3 totals 12 residues. V was pared by 2 bases and J by 4 bases, with 9 bases between. CDR3 in DNA: TGTGCCTGGAGTTACGGCCCATACGAGCAGTACTTC. It yields the protein CAWSYGPYEQYF.